Following are 16 T cell receptor beta chains from one sample sequenced in a study of vaccination and CD4 T cells after COVID-19. No cognate antigen is known for these TCRs. Treatment noted: approximately nine-day PBMC culture with coronavirus spike peptide pools or control peptides (ViraFEST assay). Before the COVID-19 pandemic (2011-2018), CD4+ T cells were obtained from the unexposed donor. Sequenced with the Oncomine TCR Beta short-read assay was DNA taken from cultured CD4+ T cells. From cultured CD4+ T cells, genomic DNA was extracted. One entry per CDR3 protein results from TCRdb running MiXCR on the PCR reads. Of more than 7,000 distinct CDR3 sequences listed, 25% to 30% were seen once; the top ten hold around 11%. Sequences were obtained from CD4+ T cells from blood, cultured in vitro. These receptors all stem from a human donor in good health.

The chain combines TRBV2 with TRBJ2-3; TRBD2 matches 11 bases. This CDR3 is 21 amino acids long. CDR1 is SNHLY, CDR2 FYNNEI, per germline. With V trimmed by 7 bases and J by 1 base, 22 bases remained unmatched. The CDR3 reads CASTPRSSGRFYHTGTDTQYF. The CDR3, as DNA: TGTGCCAGCACCCCCCGGTCTAGCGGGAGGTTCTATCACACGGGCACAGATACGCAGTATTTT.

This clonotype was detected only a few times. The J gene is TRBJ1-1, the V gene TRBV5-4; D is undetermined. Germline V gene sequence: CDR1 SGHNT, CDR2 YYREEE (reference sequence). The CDR3 totals 15 residues. Trimming cost V 0 bases and J 3 bases, with 12 bases left between them. The CDR3 region is CASSLAGAGHTEAFF. The CDR3 DNA reads as TGTGCCAGCAGCTTGGCCGGTGCAGGTCACACTGAAGCTTTCTTT.

This clonotype was observed a handful of times. The CDR3 spells CASRPGTGGFYTF. CDR3 bases: TGTGCCAGCAGACCCGGGACAGGGGGTTTTTACACCTTC. The chain combines TRBV28 with TRBJ1-2, with TRBD1 identical over 11 bases. V dropped 6 bases and J dropped 11; count of bases not matched to a gene: 8. The CDR3 has 13 amino acids. Germline CDR1 and CDR2: MDHEN and SYDVKM.

The chain has TRBV7-8 and TRBJ1-2; 7 bases map to TRBD1. The CDR3 has 16 residues. Germline V gene data show CDR1 as SGHVS and CDR2 as FQNEAQ. With V trimmed by 1 base and J by 1 base, 6 bases remained unmatched. The CDR3, as DNA: TGTGCCAGCAGCTTAGAGGGGGCGCTTAGTAACTATGGCTACACCTTC. Amino acid sequence: CASSLEGALSNYGYTF.

Only a few counts were recorded for this clonotype. This chain joins TRBV7-9 and TRBJ2-1; 9 bases fit TRBD1. Trimming removed 5 bases from V and 2 bases from J; junction bases left unmatched: 4. Germline values: CDR1 SEHNR, CDR2 FQNEAQ (reference sequence). The CDR3 loop spans 15 amino acids. CDR3 sequence reads: CASSLQGATYNEQFF. For the CDR3, the DNA is TGTGCCAGCAGCCTACAGGGGGCCACCTACAATGAGCAGTTCTTC.

This clonotype is medium-sized. The chain is built from TRBV27 and TRBJ2-5; D not resolved. Per germline, CDR1 MNHEY and CDR2 SMNVEV (reference sequence). V was cut by 6 bases and J by 4 bases, with 6 bases left in between. This CDR3 contains 11 residues. In DNA form, the CDR3 reads TGTGCCAGCAGCTTGGGAGAGACCCAGTACTTC. Its protein product is CASSLGETQYF.

This clonotype was found a few times. The rearrangement uses TRBV6-5 and TRBJ1-1; D gene uncertain. Trimming took off 0 bases at V and 4 bases at J, with 12 bases between the two ends. This CDR3 contains 15 residues. The germline V gene encodes CDR1 MNHEY and CDR2 SVGAGI. This chain's CDR3 is CASSYSGNPGTEAFF. The CDR3 coding sequence is TGTGCCAGCAGTTACTCAGGGAACCCGGGCACTGAAGCTTTCTTT.

V usage is TRBV7-3 and J usage is TRBJ2-1, with TRBD2 matching over 8 bases. J lost 10 bases, V lost 5 bases, and 16 bases had no gene match. The CDR3 is 16 amino acids. The germline V gene encodes CDR1 SGHTA and CDR2 FQGTGA. The CDR3 reads CASSLRPGLGVGEQFF. CDR3 coding DNA: TGTGCCAGCAGCCTACGTCCGGGACTAGGGGTTGGGGAGCAGTTCTTC.

This chain joins TRBV25-1 and TRBJ2-2; D remains ambiguous. The CDR3 is 14 residues long. Germline CDR1 MGHDK, CDR2 SYGVNS. V was clipped by 2 bases and J by 0 bases, with 4 bases between them. CDR3 loop: CASSENANTGELFF. DNA for the CDR3: TGTGCCAGCAGTGAAAATGCGAACACCGGGGAGCTGTTTTTT.

The chain links TRBV20-1 to TRBJ2-7; D uncertain. CDR1 is DFQATT and CDR2 is SNEGSKA in the germline V gene (reference sequence). The CDR3 loop spans 12 amino acids. Trimming pared 6 bases from V and 3 bases from J, leaving 12 bases between. CDR3 loop: CSARPGFYEQYF. DNA for the CDR3: TGCAGTGCCAGACCGGGTTTCTACGAGCAGTACTTC.

This clonotype was seen a handful of times. V usage is TRBV7-2 and J usage is TRBJ2-3, with D perhaps being TRBD1 or TRBD2 (5 bases each). The CDR3 sequence is 14 residues long. The germline V gene has CDR1 SGHTA and CDR2 FQGNSA. Trimming removed 0 bases from V and 6 bases from J, with 10 bases in between. The CDR3 reads CASSLAGVADTQYF. The CDR3 coding sequence is TGTGCCAGCAGCTTAGCGGGGGTAGCGGATACGCAGTATTTT.

The chain couples TRBV20-1 to TRBJ2-1, with D possibly TRBD2 on 6 matching bases. Trimming took off 3 bases at V and 6 bases at J, with 12 bases between the two ends. The CDR3 sequence is 13 residues long. Germline CDR1 is DFQATT and CDR2 is SNEGSKA (reference sequence). Written as DNA, the CDR3 is TGCAGTGCTAGGGACTACAAACTCAATGAGCAGTTCTTC. It translates to CSARDYKLNEQFF.

DNA for the CDR3: TGTGCCAGCAGTGACAGGCAGAATCGGGTTGGCTACACCTTC. Translation: CASSDRQNRVGYTF. The chain joins TRBV2 to TRBJ1-2; no clear D gene. The V and J ends lost 3 bases and 7 bases respectively, with 15 bases between them. Germline-derived CDR1 and CDR2 are SNHLY and FYNNEI. CDR3 size: 14 residues. The complete variable domain, with remaining parts taken from reference TRBV2 and TRBJ1-2, reads EPEVTQTPSHQVTQMGQEVILRCVPISNHLYFYWYRQILGQKVEFLVSFYNNEISEKSEIFDDQFSVERPDGSNFTLKIRSTKLEDSAMYFCASSDRQNRVGYTFGSGTRLTVV.

V usage is TRBV5-4 and J usage is TRBJ2-7; D call uncertain. CDR1 and CDR2 (germline): SGHNT, YYREEE (reference sequence). This CDR3 spans 11 amino acids. Deletions cut 10 bases from V and 1 base from J, with 9 bases between. CDR3 coding DNA: TGTGCCGTCAGTTCTTCCTACGAGCAGTACTTC. This gives the protein CAVSSSYEQYF.

This clonotype was recorded a few times. The chain has TRBV20-1 and TRBJ2-7; D gene unclear. This CDR3 comprises 11 residues. Germline CDR1 is DFQATT and CDR2 is SNEGSKA (reference sequence). V was shortened by 2 bases and J by 7 bases, with 9 bases between the two germline ends. The chain's CDR3 is CSARTPREQYF. In nucleotides, the CDR3 is TGCAGTGCTAGAACCCCGAGGGAGCAGTACTTC.

The J gene is TRBJ2-3, the V gene TRBV10-3; D is ambiguous. The CDR3 length is 14 residues. The V and J ends lost 11 bases and 4 bases respectively, with 19 bases between them. In germline, CDR1 is ENHRY, CDR2 SYGVKD. CDR3 nucleotide sequence: TGTGCCGCCAACTCCCCAAAGGATGCAGATACGCAGTATTTT. As protein: CAANSPKDADTQYF.